These 28 T cell receptor beta chains were all obtained from the same sample, sequenced in a study of T-cell memory formation after mild COVID-19. Each CDR3 protein is one row after TCRdb ran MiXCR on the 5' RACE reads. This sample carries 550,000 to 600,000 distinct CDR3 sequences, roughly a sixth of them seen once, and the ten largest clones take roughly 7.8%. Sequencing was carried out using PBMCs or a T cell subset sorted from them (not recorded which). The receptors come from an adult woman who had mild COVID-19 (a few samples of this study predate the infection). Cell type and time point are not known.

This chain uses TRBV5-1 with TRBJ1-1, with unresolved D. Trimming removed 0 bases from V and 2 bases from J, with 8 bases in between. CDR1 and CDR2 (germline): SGHRS, YFSETQ. The CDR3 is 14 residues long. CDR3 residues: CASSLDMINTEAFF. CDR3 sequence (DNA): TGCGCCAGCAGCTTGGATATGATCAACACTGAAGCTTTCTTT. Based on the CDR3 plus reference TRBV5-1 and TRBJ1-1, the full variable domain is KAGVTQTPRYLIKTRGQQVTLSCSPISGHRSVSWYQQTPGQGLQFLFEYFSETQRNKGNFPGRFSGRQFSNSRSEMNVSTLELGDSALYLCASSLDMINTEAFFGQGTRLTVV.

The rearrangement uses TRBV25-1 and TRBJ2-7, with TRBD2 as a possible D gene (6 bases). Trimming removed 5 bases at V and 6 bases at J, with 14 bases between. Germline CDR1 and CDR2: MGHDK and SYGVNS. The CDR3 runs 13 residues. Here the CDR3 DNA reads TGTGCCAGCAGTACCCTAGCGTCCGCCGAGCAGTACTTC. It codes for CASSTLASAEQYF.

In this sample, this clonotype turned up a few times. The gene calls are TRBV6-5 and TRBJ2-3; a weak D match, TRBD1 (6 bases). V gave up 5 bases and J gave up 2 bases, with 11 bases separating them. Germline V CDR1 and CDR2: MNHEY, SVGAGI. The CDR3 covers 14 residues. The CDR3 reads CASSGQYLTDTQYF. CDR3 coding DNA: TGTGCCAGCAGTGGACAGTACCTCACAGATACGCAGTATTTT.

This clonotype has just a few counts. V usage is TRBV5-5 and J usage is TRBJ2-1, with 11 bases that match TRBD2. The V and J ends lost 4 bases and 6 bases, in that order; junction bases with no gene match: 6. The length of the CDR3 is 15 residues. The V gene's germline CDR1 is SGHKS and CDR2 YYEKEE (reference sequence). CDR3 nucleotides: TGTGCCAGCAGCCCTGTAGCGGGGGGGCGCAATGAGCAGTTCTTC. Amino acid sequence: CASSPVAGGRNEQFF.

This clonotype was recorded at least ten times. For the CDR3, the DNA is TGTGCCAGCAGTTACTCACAGGGCTCTGGGGCCAACGTCCTGACTTTC. Translation: CASSYSQGSGANVLTF. V usage is TRBV6-5 and J usage is TRBJ2-6; D is perhaps TRBD1 (6 bases). Deletions cut 0 bases from V and 0 bases from J, with 6 bases between. This CDR3 is 16 amino acids long. Germline values: CDR1 MNHEY, CDR2 SVGAGI.

This chain connects TRBV5-1 to TRBJ2-3; D is uncertain. CDR1 and CDR2 from the germline V gene are SGHRS and YFSETQ. The V gene lost 4 bases and the J gene lost 5 bases, with 8 bases spanning the gap. The CDR3 totals 12 residues. The DNA for the CDR3 is TGCGCCAGCAGCCGGTTAGAAGATACGCAGTATTTT. This translates into CASSRLEDTQYF.

Ten or more counts support this clonotype. The chain recombines TRBV5-4 with TRBJ2-1; 12 nucleotides agree with TRBD2. Germline V gene lookup returns CDR1 SGHNT and CDR2 YYREEE (reference sequence). With V trimmed by 4 bases and J by 7 bases, 15 bases remained unmatched. There are 18 residues in the CDR3. CDR3 protein: CASSLSGKTSGGLNEQFF. The CDR3 nucleotides read TGTGCCAGCAGCCTCTCCGGCAAGACTAGCGGGGGTCTAAATGAGCAGTTCTTC.

The V and J genes are TRBV5-1 and TRBJ2-5; D possibly corresponds to TRBD1 (7 bases). Germline lookup yields CDR1 SGHRS and CDR2 YFSETQ. V lost 4 bases to trimming and J lost 7 bases, with 26 bases between them. The CDR3 has 17 amino acids. The CDR3 spells CASSPPGTASSGGTQYF. CDR3 bases: TGCGCCAGCAGCCCCCCCGGGACAGCCTCCTCCGGGGGGACCCAGTACTTC. The whole variable domain, filled in from reference TRBV5-1 and TRBJ2-5, reads KAGVTQTPRYLIKTRGQQVTLSCSPISGHRSVSWYQQTPGQGLQFLFEYFSETQRNKGNFPGRFSGRQFSNSRSEMNVSTLELGDSALYLCASSPPGTASSGGTQYFGPGTRLLVL.

The chain uses TRBV7-8 and TRBJ2-3, with 8 bases that match TRBD1. Per the germline V gene, CDR1 is SGHVS and CDR2 is FQNEAQ. The length of the CDR3 is 15 residues. The junction had 5 bases not matched to a gene; V was cut back by 4 bases and J by 2 bases. The CDR3 sequence is CASSWQGASTDTQYF. The CDR3 DNA reads TGTGCCAGCAGCTGGCAGGGGGCATCCACAGATACGCAGTATTTT.

This chain uses TRBV7-6 with TRBJ1-1; TRBD1 might be the D (6 bases). The germline CDR1 and CDR2 sequences are SGHVS and FNYEAQ. V lost 5 bases to trimming and J lost 7 bases, with 14 bases between them. There are 13 residues in the CDR3. Here the CDR3 DNA reads TGTGCCAGCAGCCTACAGGGCCGTGGTGAAGCTTTCTTT. It codes for CASSLQGRGEAFF.

This clonotype showed up just once. A much bigger clone sits one base away, suggesting this may be a read error. The final CDR3 position lacks the conserved phenylalanine or tryptophan, pointing to a likely read error. The V gene is TRBV4-3, the J gene TRBJ2-5; no reliable D call. This CDR3 contains 13 residues. The ends were cut back, 4 bases at V and 3 bases at J, with 9 bases in the middle. CDR1 and CDR2 from the germline V gene are LGHNA and YSLEER. CDR3 region: CASSRRWEETQYL. DNA of the CDR3: TGCGCCAGCAGCCGCCGATGGGAAGAGACCCAGTACTTA.

V gene TRBV29-1 combines with J gene TRBJ2-7, with 7 bases identical to TRBD1. This CDR3 is built from 12 residues. V was pared by 4 bases and J by 6 bases, with 6 bases of the junction left unmatched. The germline V gene encodes CDR1 SQVTM and CDR2 ANQGSEA. CDR3 loop: CSVALTGSEQYF. CDR3 DNA: TGCAGCGTTGCCCTGACAGGGTCCGAGCAGTACTTC.

This clonotype was observed a handful of times. This chain joins TRBV12-3 or TRBV12-4 and TRBJ2-1, with 7 bases that match TRBD2. CDR3 length equals 14 residues. The V gene end was trimmed by 1 base and the J gene end by 10 bases; junction bases not matched to a gene: 7. The CDR3 region has the DNA TGTGCCAGCAGTTTAGAGGGACTAATTCCCGAGCAGTTCTTC. Its protein is CASSLEGLIPEQFF.

The chain couples TRBV27 to TRBJ2-1; 8 bases agree with TRBD2. The CDR3 spans 16 residues. Losses at the gene ends were 4 bases for V and 4 bases for J; bases not matched to a gene: 9. Germline V gene sequence: CDR1 MNHEY, CDR2 SMNVEV (reference sequence). The CDR3 bases are TGTGCCAGCAGTTCCCTTATCGGCGGGGGGTACAATGAGCAGTTCTTC. This encodes CASSSLIGGGYNEQFF.

V gene TRBV5-1 combines with J gene TRBJ2-7; TRBD1 agrees at 7 bases. The CDR3 contains 12 residues. Germline V gives CDR1 SGHRS, CDR2 YFSETQ. Trimming removed 3 bases from V and 5 bases from J; junction bases left unmatched: 2. The CDR3 region is CASSSDRDEQYF. In DNA, the CDR3 is TGCGCCAGCAGCTCTGACAGGGACGAGCAGTACTTC.

This clonotype came up a few times. J is TRBJ2-1 and V is TRBV5-1; 9 bases align to TRBD2. Germline values: CDR1 SGHRS, CDR2 YFSETQ. The CDR3 has 16 residues. V lost 0 bases, J lost 1 base, and 2 bases stayed unmatched. CDR3 protein: CASSLDSGGSYNEQFF. The CDR3 nucleotides are TGCGCCAGCAGCTTGGATAGCGGGGGATCCTACAATGAGCAGTTCTTC.

This clonotype has more than one count but fewer than ten. This chain links TRBV12-3 or TRBV12-4 with TRBJ2-1, with 10 bases that match TRBD1. The CDR3 runs to 15 residues. The trim removed 8 bases at V and 7 bases at J, leaving 11 bases unmatched. The CDR3: CASHQRTGGANEQFF. Here the CDR3 DNA reads TGTGCCAGCCACCAACGGACAGGGGGTGCGAATGAGCAGTTCTTC.

The rearrangement links TRBV29-1 to TRBJ2-3, with TRBD1 matching over 9 bases. J lost 5 bases, V lost 4 bases, and 4 bases had no gene match. Looked up from germline, CDR1 is SQVTM and CDR2 is ANQGSEA. The CDR3 runs 13 residues. CDR3 sequence reads: CSVVGTGLDTQYF. The CDR3 DNA reads as TGCAGCGTTGTGGGGACAGGGCTAGATACGCAGTATTTT.

This clonotype was seen many times. This chain connects TRBV5-1 to TRBJ2-1, with 11 bases that match TRBD2. This CDR3 is 15 amino acids long. Germline values: CDR1 SGHRS, CDR2 YFSETQ. The J segment lost 10 bases and the V segment lost 3 bases, leaving 9 bases of the junction unmatched. For the CDR3, the DNA is TGCGCCAGCAGCTCCCGACTAGCGGGGACCAGCGAGCAGTTCTTC. Translating it yields CASSSRLAGTSEQFF.

This clonotype was found a few times. The gene calls are TRBV2 and TRBJ2-6, with D perhaps given as TRBD1 or TRBD2 (6 bases each). The CDR3 sequence is 14 residues long. The V and J ends lost 7 bases and 4 bases respectively, with 11 bases between them. Per the germline V gene, CDR1 is SNHLY and CDR2 is FYNNEI. As DNA, the CDR3 is TGTGCCAGCAACAGGGAGGCCGGGGCCAACGTCCTGACTTTC. It encodes CASNREAGANVLTF. Using reference TRBV2 and TRBJ2-6 for the parts outside the CDR3, the full variable domain is EPEVTQTPSHQVTQMGQEVILRCVPISNHLYFYWYRQILGQKVEFLVSFYNNEISEKSEIFDDQFSVERPDGSNFTLKIRSTKLEDSAMYFCASNREAGANVLTFGAGSRLTVL.

In this sample, this clonotype turned up a few times. CDR3 bases: TGTGCCAGCAGCCCCGGGGGCAGTTTCTCAACTCGCGGGACCCAGTACTTC. Its protein product is CASSPGGSFSTRGTQYF. V is TRBV7-2 and J is TRBJ2-5; possibly TRBD1 or TRBD2 for D (6 bases each). This CDR3 spans 17 amino acids. Per the germline V gene, CDR1 is SGHTA and CDR2 is FQGNSA. V was shortened by 5 bases and J by 7 bases, with 26 bases between the two germline ends.

The rearrangement joins TRBV15 to TRBJ2-5; 10 bases are a match to TRBD2. CDR3 length equals 16 residues. J gave up 7 bases and V 1 base, and 9 bases lay outside the gene matches. Germline CDR1 reads LNHNV; CDR2 reads YYDKDF (reference sequence). CDR3 region: CATSRGDSGGLGTQYF. CDR3 nucleotides: TGTGCCACCAGCAGAGGGGATAGCGGGGGGTTGGGGACCCAGTACTTC.

This clonotype appeared many times. This chain uses TRBV19 with TRBJ1-2, with TRBD1 matching over 7 bases. CDR1 LNHDA and CDR2 SQIVND come from the germline V gene (reference sequence). Trimming removed 10 bases from V and 4 bases from J; junction bases left unmatched: 6. The CDR3 has 12 residues. The CDR3 protein is CATTGTAYGYTF. CDR3 bases: TGTGCCACTACCGGGACAGCCTATGGCTACACCTTC.

This clonotype has just a few counts. The rearrangement joins TRBV19 to TRBJ2-2; D gene ambiguous. V lost 0 bases and J 3 bases, leaving 14 bases between the germline ends. There are 17 residues in the CDR3. Germline CDR1 and CDR2: LNHDA and SQIVND (reference sequence). This chain's CDR3 is CASSIEYGIRDTGELFF. In DNA, the CDR3 is TGTGCCAGTAGTATAGAGTATGGAATAAGGGACACCGGGGAGCTGTTTTTT.

CDR3 in amino acids: CAWAPPGLTFQRYF. Here the CDR3 DNA reads TGTGCCTGGGCGCCCCCGGGACTAACCTTTCAAAGGTACTTC. This chain links TRBV30 with TRBJ2-7; 7 bases agree with TRBD2. This CDR3 spans 14 amino acids. The ends lost 5 bases at V and 12 bases at J; junction bases unmatched: 19. Per the germline V gene, CDR1 is GTSNPN and CDR2 is SVGIG (reference sequence).

The rearrangement links TRBV4-1 to TRBJ1-1, with no clear D. Looked up from germline, CDR1 is MGHRA and CDR2 is YSYEKL. This CDR3 is built from 14 residues. V was pared by 4 bases and J by 1 base, with 10 bases between. CDR3 nucleotide sequence: TGCGCCAGCAGCCTCCTAAGAACGAACACTGAAGCTTTCTTT. Its translation is CASSLLRTNTEAFF.

This clonotype appeared a few times. The chain joins TRBV11-2 to TRBJ2-3; D uncertain. Germline loops: CDR1 SGHAT, CDR2 FQNNGV. This CDR3 has 15 amino acids. V was pared by 5 bases and J by 0 bases, with 12 bases between. The CDR3 DNA sequence: TGTGCCAGCAGCGTTTTAGGTTCTAGCACAGATACGCAGTATTTT. The encoded protein is CASSVLGSSTDTQYF.

This clonotype was counted a few times. V is TRBV7-6 and J is TRBJ2-2; 9 bases align to TRBD1. Germline-derived CDR1 and CDR2 are SGHVS and FNYEAQ. This CDR3 is built from 15 residues. V trimming: 4 bases; J trimming: 6 bases; junction bases outside the gene matches: 6. Here the CDR3 reads CASSSDRGWSGELFF. In nucleotides, the CDR3 is TGTGCCAGCAGCTCGGACAGGGGTTGGTCCGGGGAGCTGTTTTTT.